This TCR beta chain was profiled in a study of T-cell memory formation after mild COVID-19 (dated by TCRdb to about 2021). Looking at the study overall: Most TCR sequence clusters were specific to one of the two donors. Two young, previously healthy adult volunteers, one female and one male, were included in the cohort. In a couple of donors, T-cell clones that expanded and contracted after mild COVID-19 were tracked by sequencing TCRalpha and TCRbeta repertoires over time.

This clonotype has just a few counts. Its antigen is still unknown. Per-base quality was not reported, and no clone a single base away is much larger than it. The instrument was an Illumina NovaSeq 6000. TCRalpha and TCRbeta cDNA libraries were constructed by 5'RACE with constant-segment primers, with sample barcodes and unique molecular identifiers being introduced. Trizol reagent was used to extract RNA from every sample. Amplification of the libraries took two PCR steps, and the second step added a second sample barcode plus Illumina TruSeq adapters. Libraries were sequenced on an Illumina NovaSeq with 2 x 150 bp paired-end reads. In the paper's pipeline: The reads were demultiplexed and collapsed into UMI-guided consensus sequences using migec v1.2.7. Using mixcr v2.1.11, the UMI consensuses were aligned to TRA and TRB V and J templates and assembled into clonotypes. A clonotype was counted as expanded or contracted only when both edgeR and NoisET called the clonotype significant, with the noise models trained on biological replicates. For edgeR calls, the thresholds were a false discovery rate-adjusted p below 0.01 and a log2 fold-change of 1. As an exploratory analysis of dynamics, PCA with hierarchical clustering was applied to max-normalized trajectories of the 1000 most abundant clonotypes. Separately sequenced CD4+ and CD8+ repertoires were used to assign a CD4 or CD8 phenotype to each responding clone. TCRdb reworked the public reads: Q25 trimming with fastp, MiXCR clone assembly, productive beta chains retained. Rows with one shared CDR3 protein collapse into an entry with the most common genes and DNA. The V and J calls were determined by TCRdb, not by the authors. The sample data list 110,000 or so distinct CDR3 sequences, and 22% of these were observed just once. Approximately 40% of the sample is in the top ten clones.

Ficoll-Paque density gradient centrifugation was used to isolate PBMCs. CDR1 and CDR2 (LNHNV, YYDKDF) derive from the germline V gene (reference sequence). The CDR3 sequence holds 16 residues, the cysteine and phenylalanine included. Of all the DNA, just the CDR3 is kept, 48 bases in frame from base 1. Trimmed from V: 0 bases; trimmed from J: 3 bases; junction bases lacking a gene match: 4. Overall results and qualifications from the work: Contracting CD4+ clones appeared mostly in the CM and EM memory subsets, whereas CD8+ clones were enriched in EMRA. Clones contracting from day 15 to 85 had balanced CD4/CD8 phenotypes, while a second wave expanding from day 15 to 37 was biased towards CD4+. Only two mild cases were covered in the study, and larger cohorts including severe cases with pre-infection samples were considered necessary. Some responding clones were detected in pre-infection memory, suggesting pre-existing cross-reactive memory T cells joined the SARS-CoV-2 response. The second-wave clones that peaked on day 37 were not confirmed to be SARS-CoV-2 specific.

Sequencing used PBMCs or a T cell subset sorted from them (not recorded which). The chain is assembled from TRBV15 and TRBJ2-2, with 7 central nucleotides matching TRBD2. This sequence was found in a young man who had mild COVID-19 (a few samples of this study predate the infection). The sample titles of this study are shuffled in the database, so cell type and time point are left out; the donor was told from shared clones. CDR3 loop: CATSREGREYTGELFF. The DNA sequence reads TGTGCCACCAGCAGAGAAGGGAGGGAGTACACCGGGGAGCTGTTTTTT.